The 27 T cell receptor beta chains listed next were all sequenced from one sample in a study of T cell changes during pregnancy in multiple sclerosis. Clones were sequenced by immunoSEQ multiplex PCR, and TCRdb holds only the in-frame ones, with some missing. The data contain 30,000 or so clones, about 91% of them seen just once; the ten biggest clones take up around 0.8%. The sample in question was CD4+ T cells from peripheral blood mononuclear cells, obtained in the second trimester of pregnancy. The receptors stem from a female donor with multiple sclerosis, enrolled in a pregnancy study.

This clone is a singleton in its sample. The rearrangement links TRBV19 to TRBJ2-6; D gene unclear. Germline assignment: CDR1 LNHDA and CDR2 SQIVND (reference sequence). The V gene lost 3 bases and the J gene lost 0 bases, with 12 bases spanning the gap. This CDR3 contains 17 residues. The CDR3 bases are TGTGCCAGTAGTATTGTACTTCGGAGCTCTGGGGCCAACGTCCTGACTTTC. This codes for CASSIVLRSSGANVLTF.

CDR3 bases: TGCAGCCCCCCCCCGGTCCCGCTCGAGCAGTACTTC. This sequence encodes CSPPPVPLEQYF. The V gene is TRBV29-1, the J gene TRBJ2-7; D remains ambiguous. The CDR3 length is 12 residues. Germline-derived CDR1 and CDR2 are SQVTM and ANQGSEA. Between the trimmed V and J ends, which lost 8 bases and 6 bases, there was a span of 17 bases.

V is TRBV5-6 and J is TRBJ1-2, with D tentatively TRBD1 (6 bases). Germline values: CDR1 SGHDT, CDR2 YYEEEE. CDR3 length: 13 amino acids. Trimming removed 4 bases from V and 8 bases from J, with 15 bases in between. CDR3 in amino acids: CASSPGAFGGYTF. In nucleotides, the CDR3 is TGTGCCAGCAGCCCAGGGGCCTTCGGGGGCTACACCTTC.

CDR3 amino acids: CASSSTGDSPLHF. CDR3 coding DNA: TGTGCCAGCAGCTCGACGGGGGATTCACCCCTCCACTTT. The gene calls are TRBV9 and TRBJ1-6, with D maybe TRBD1 (5 bases). In germline, CDR1 is SGDLS, CDR2 YYNGEE. V shed 4 bases and J shed 8 bases, with 10 bases lying between them. The CDR3 loop spans 13 amino acids.

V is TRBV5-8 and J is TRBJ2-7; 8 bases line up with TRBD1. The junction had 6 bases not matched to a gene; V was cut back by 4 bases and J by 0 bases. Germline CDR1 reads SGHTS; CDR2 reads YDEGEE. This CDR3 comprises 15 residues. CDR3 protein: CASSQQTGVSYEQYF. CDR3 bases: TGTGCCAGCAGCCAGCAGACAGGGGTCTCCTACGAGCAGTACTTC.

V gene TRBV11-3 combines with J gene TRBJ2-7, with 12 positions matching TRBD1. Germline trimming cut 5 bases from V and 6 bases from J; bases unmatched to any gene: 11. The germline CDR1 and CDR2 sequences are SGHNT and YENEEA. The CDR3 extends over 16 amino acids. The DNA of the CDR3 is TGTGCCAGCAGCCCCTCTCGGGACAGGGGGCTGACCGAGCAGTACTTC. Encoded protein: CASSPSRDRGLTEQYF.

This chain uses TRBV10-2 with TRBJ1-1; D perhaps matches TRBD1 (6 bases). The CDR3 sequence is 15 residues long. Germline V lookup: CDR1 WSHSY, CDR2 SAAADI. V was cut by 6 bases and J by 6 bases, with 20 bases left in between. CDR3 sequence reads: CASRKDLRGTSEAFF. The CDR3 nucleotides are TGCGCCAGCAGGAAGGACCTCAGGGGAACGTCTGAAGCTTTCTTT.

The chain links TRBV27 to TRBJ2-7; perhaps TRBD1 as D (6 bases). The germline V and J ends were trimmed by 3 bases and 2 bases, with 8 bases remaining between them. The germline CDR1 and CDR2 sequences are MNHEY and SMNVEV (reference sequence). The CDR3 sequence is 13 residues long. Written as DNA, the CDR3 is TGTGCCAGCAGTTTCTCAGGGGCCTACGAGCAGTACTTC. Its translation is CASSFSGAYEQYF.

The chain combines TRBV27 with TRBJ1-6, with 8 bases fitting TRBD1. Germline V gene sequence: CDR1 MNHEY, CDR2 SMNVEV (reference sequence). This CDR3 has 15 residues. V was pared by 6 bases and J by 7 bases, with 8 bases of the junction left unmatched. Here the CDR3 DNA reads TGTGCCAGCAGACTACGGGACAGGAGGAATTCACCCCTCCACTTT. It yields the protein CASRLRDRRNSPLHF.

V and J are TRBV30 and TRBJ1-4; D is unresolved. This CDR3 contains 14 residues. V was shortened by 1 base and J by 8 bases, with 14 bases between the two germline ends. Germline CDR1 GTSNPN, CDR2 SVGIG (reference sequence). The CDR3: CAWSDGHSGEKLFF. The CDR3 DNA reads TGTGCCTGGAGTGACGGCCACTCGGGGGAAAAACTGTTTTTT.

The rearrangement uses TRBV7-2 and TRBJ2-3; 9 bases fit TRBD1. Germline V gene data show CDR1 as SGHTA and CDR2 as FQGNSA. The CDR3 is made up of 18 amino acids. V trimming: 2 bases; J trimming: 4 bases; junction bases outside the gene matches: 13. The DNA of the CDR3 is TGTGCCAGCAGCTTAAAGGTCTCGACAGGGGGGACCGCAGATACGCAGTATTTT. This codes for CASSLKVSTGGTADTQYF.

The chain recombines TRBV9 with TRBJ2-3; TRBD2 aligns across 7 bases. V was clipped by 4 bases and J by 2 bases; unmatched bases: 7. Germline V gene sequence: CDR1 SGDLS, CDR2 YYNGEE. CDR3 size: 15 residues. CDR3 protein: CASSPRAGYTDTQYF. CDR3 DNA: TGTGCCAGCAGCCCCAGAGCGGGGTACACAGATACGCAGTATTTT.

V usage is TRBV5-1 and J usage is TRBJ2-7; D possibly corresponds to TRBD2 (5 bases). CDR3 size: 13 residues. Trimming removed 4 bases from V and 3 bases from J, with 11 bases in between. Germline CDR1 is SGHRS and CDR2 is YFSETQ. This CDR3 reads CASSPGFLYEQYF. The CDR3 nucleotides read TGCGCCAGCAGCCCGGGGTTCCTCTACGAGCAGTACTTC.

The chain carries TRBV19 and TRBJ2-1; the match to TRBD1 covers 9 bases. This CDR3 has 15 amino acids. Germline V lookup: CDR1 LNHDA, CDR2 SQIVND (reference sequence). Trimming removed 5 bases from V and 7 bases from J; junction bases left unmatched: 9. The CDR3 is CASSLYRGRRNEQFF. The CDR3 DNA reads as TGTGCCAGTAGTTTGTACAGGGGGCGTAGGAATGAGCAGTTCTTC.

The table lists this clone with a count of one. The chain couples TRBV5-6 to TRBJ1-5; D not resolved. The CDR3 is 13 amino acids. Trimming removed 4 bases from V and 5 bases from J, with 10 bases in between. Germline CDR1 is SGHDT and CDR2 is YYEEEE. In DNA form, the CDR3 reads TGTGCCAGCAGCCGCAACTTGGATCAGCCCCAGCATTTT. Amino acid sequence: CASSRNLDQPQHF.

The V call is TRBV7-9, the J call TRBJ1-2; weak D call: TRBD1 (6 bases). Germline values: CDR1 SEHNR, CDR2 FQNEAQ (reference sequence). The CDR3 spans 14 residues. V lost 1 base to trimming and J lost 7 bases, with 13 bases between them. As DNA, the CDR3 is TGTGCCAGCAGCTTAGAGGCGGGGGGCGGTGGCTACACCTTC. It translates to CASSLEAGGGGYTF.

CDR3 sequence (DNA): TGTGCCAGCAGCCAATCCAGCGGGGGGGCCTATGAGCAGTTCTTC. Amino acid sequence: CASSQSSGGAYEQFF. This chain connects TRBV7-3 to TRBJ2-1; 10 bases fit TRBD2. The CDR3 is 15 amino acids. With 5 bases clipped from V and 8 bases from J, the junction kept 9 bases outside the gene matches. CDR1 and CDR2 from the germline V gene are SGHTA and FQGTGA.

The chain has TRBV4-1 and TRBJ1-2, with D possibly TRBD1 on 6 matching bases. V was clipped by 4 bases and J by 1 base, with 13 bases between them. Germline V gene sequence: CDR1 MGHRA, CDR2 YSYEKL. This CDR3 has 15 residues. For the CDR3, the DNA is TGCGCCAGCAGCCCCATCAGGGGAAGTAACTATGGCTACACCTTC. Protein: CASSPIRGSNYGYTF.

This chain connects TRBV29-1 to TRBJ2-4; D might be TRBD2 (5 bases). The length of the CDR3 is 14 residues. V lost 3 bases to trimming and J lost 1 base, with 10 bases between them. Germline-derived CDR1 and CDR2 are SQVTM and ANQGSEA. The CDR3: CSVEGSGAKNIQYF. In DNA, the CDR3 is TGCAGCGTTGAGGGGAGTGGGGCCAAAAACATTCAGTACTTC.

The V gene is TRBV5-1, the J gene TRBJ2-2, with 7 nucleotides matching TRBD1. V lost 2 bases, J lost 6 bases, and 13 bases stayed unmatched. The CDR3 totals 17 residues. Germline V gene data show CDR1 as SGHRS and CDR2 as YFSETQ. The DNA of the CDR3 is TGCGCCAGCAGCTTAGCGCCGGGACAGTCCGGGCCCGGGGAGCTGTTTTTT. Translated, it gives CASSLAPGQSGPGELFF.

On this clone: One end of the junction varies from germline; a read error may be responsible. CDR3 sequence (DNA): TGCGCCAGCAGGTTGGGCAGGGCCACAGATACGCAGTATTTT. Its translation is CASRLGRATDTQYF. This chain joins TRBV5-1 and TRBJ2-3; perhaps TRBD1 as D (5 bases). The CDR3 is 14 residues long. Germline V lookup: CDR1 SGHRS, CDR2 YFSETQ.

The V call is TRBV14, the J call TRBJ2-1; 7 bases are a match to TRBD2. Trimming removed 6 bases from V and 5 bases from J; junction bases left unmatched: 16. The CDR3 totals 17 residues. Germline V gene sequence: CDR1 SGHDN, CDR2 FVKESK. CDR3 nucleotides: TGTGCCAGCAGGGTCGGGATTAGACCGGGAGGTAACAATGAGCAGTTCTTC. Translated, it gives CASRVGIRPGGNNEQFF.

The CDR3 nucleotides are TGTGCCAGCTCACCGACATTAACGGACACCGGGGAGCTGTTTTTT. It translates to CASSPTLTDTGELFF. J is TRBJ2-2 and V is TRBV18; D ambiguous. V was clipped by 3 bases and J by 3 bases, with 11 bases between them. Germline V lookup: CDR1 KGHSH, CDR2 LQKENI. The CDR3 length is 15 residues.

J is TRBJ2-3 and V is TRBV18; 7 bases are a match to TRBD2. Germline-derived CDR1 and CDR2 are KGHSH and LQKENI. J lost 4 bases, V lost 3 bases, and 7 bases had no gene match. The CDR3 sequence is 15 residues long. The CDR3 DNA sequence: TGTGCCAGCTCACCCGGACTAGGTCTGGCAGATACGCAGTATTTT. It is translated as CASSPGLGLADTQYF.

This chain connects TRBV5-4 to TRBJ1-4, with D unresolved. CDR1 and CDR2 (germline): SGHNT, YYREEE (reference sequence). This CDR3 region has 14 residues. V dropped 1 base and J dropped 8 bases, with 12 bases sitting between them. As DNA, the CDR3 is TGTGCCAGCAGCTTGCGAGGGAGGGAGGAAAAACTGTTTTTT. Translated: CASSLRGREEKLFF.

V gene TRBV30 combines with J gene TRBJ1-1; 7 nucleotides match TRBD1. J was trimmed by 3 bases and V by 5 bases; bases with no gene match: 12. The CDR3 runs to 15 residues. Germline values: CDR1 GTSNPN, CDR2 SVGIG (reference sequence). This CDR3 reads CAWSPTGFFYTEAFF. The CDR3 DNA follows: TGTGCCTGGTCCCCGACAGGGTTCTTCTACACTGAAGCTTTCTTT.

The CDR3 sequence is CASSLERGHDSGNTIYF. CDR3 in DNA: TGTGCCAGCAGCTTGGAAAGGGGACACGACTCTGGAAACACCATATATTTT. The V gene is TRBV5-4, the J gene TRBJ1-3; tentatively, D is TRBD1 (6 bases). The V end was cut by 0 bases, the J end by 0 bases, with 13 bases between. Germline CDR1 reads SGHNT; CDR2 reads YYREEE (reference sequence). The CDR3 is 17 amino acids.